This TCR beta chain was retrieved from a study of blood T cells in healthy people across ages. Study observations and caveats: It was the long-lived donors that had more naive CD4+ cells and higher diversity than aged donors. Estimates based on one million T cells were treated as lower bounds.

The germline V and J ends were trimmed by 4 bases and 7 bases, with 14 bases remaining between them. The CDR3 is made up of 13 amino acids. CDR1 is PRHDT and CDR2 is FYEKMQ in the germline V gene (reference sequence). This clonotype was picked up many times. Antigen unknown. The second PCR ran 7 to 11 cycles with a sample-barcoded 5' primer and J-beta primers. MiXCR, applied by TCRdb to the 5' RACE reads, yields one record per CDR3 protein. The sample includes hundreds of thousands of distinct CDR3 sequences, 21% of them seen just once. V and J are TRBV13 and TRBJ2-7; D is perhaps TRBD2 (6 bases). The sequenced material came from blood. The TCR comes from a man between 65 and 80 years old in good health. For the CDR3, the DNA is TGTGCCAGCAGCTCTGAGGAGGGCGTAGAGCAGTACTTC. Its translation: CASSSEEGVEQYF.